This is a list of T cell receptor beta chains from one sample in a study of beta chain features in type 1 diabetes. The assay was immunoSEQ multiplex PCR, and TCRdb's table has in-frame clones only and misses some. This sample has 150,000 to 200,000 clones, with around 8.3% found just once. The source material was central memory CD4+ T cells from blood. Source of these receptors: a woman aged 18 to 35 with type 1 diabetes. The CDR3 runs from the conserved cysteine through the conserved F or W. The D gene is left open where the match is weak. The size of a clone is reported for some rows only, either as once, few or many, or as a class for expanded clones.

J gene | V gene | clone size | D gene | CDR3 protein | CDR3 DNA
TRBJ2-3 | TRBV5-6 | few | NA | CASSQKTPPGLSTDTQYF | TGTGCCAGCAGCCAAAAAACCCCACCAGGACTTAGCACAGATACGCAGTATTTT
TRBJ1-5 | TRBV5-1 | NA | NA | CASSLAGDSNQPQHF | TGCGCCAGCAGCTTGGCAGGGGACAGCAATCAGCCCCAGCATTTT
TRBJ1-1 | TRBV7-2 | few | TRBD1 | CASRSQGETEAFF | TGTGCCAGCAGATCCCAGGGGGAGACTGAAGCTTTCTTT
TRBJ2-2 | TRBV6-6 | NA | TRBD1 | CAIRTGNTGELFF | TGTGCCATTCGGACAGGAAACACCGGGGAGCTGTTTTTT
TRBJ1-1 | TRBV28 | NA | NA | CASSFRRNTEAFF | TGTGCCAGCAGTTTTAGGAGAAACACTGAAGCTTTCTTT
TRBJ1-1 | TRBV7-9 | many | NA | CASRLDQSWSAEAFF | TGTGCCAGCAGATTAGACCAGAGTTGGAGCGCTGAAGCTTTCTTT
TRBJ2-3 | TRBV19 | few | NA | CATKGVADTDTQYF | TGTGCCACCAAGGGGGTAGCTGACACAGATACGCAGTATTTT
TRBJ2-7 | TRBV7-6 | NA | NA | CASSRNPVNGLAGEQYF | TGTGCCAGCAGTCGTAACCCCGTTAATGGACTGGCTGGCGAGCAGTACTTC
TRBJ1-5 | TRBV15 | few | NA | CATSRDPQTGKQHHF | TGTGCCACCAGCAGAGATCCCCAGACGGGGAAGCAACACCATTTT
TRBJ1-1 | TRBV19 | NA | TRBD1 | CASSTSGGVNTEAFF | TGTGCCAGTAGTACCTCAGGGGGCGTGAACACTGAAGCTTTCTTT
TRBJ1-2 | TRBV5-1 | few | TRBD1 | CASSLDAGGDGYTF | TGCGCCAGCAGCTTGGACGCAGGGGGCGACGGCTACACCTTC
TRBJ2-7 | TRBV5-4 | NA | TRBD1 | CASSRGQGASYEQYF | TGTGCCAGCAGCAGGGGACAGGGGGCCTCCTACGAGCAGTACTTC
TRBJ2-7 | TRBV5-1 | few | NA | CASSPEASSYEQYF | TGCGCCAGCAGCCCGGAGGCCAGCTCCTACGAGCAGTACTTC
TRBJ2-3 | TRBV9 | few | NA | CASSSQRGSDTQYF | TGTGCCAGCAGCTCCCAACGGGGTTCGGATACGCAGTATTTT
TRBJ2-1 | TRBV7-2 | NA | TRBD2 | CASSLLAGLYNEQFF | TGTGCCAGCAGCCTACTAGCGGGACTATACAATGAGCAGTTCTTC
TRBJ1-1 | TRBV30 | NA | TRBD1 | CAWSGKDRDTEAFF | TGTGCCTGGAGTGGAAAGGACAGGGATACTGAAGCTTTCTTT
TRBJ1-5 | TRBV19 | few | NA | CASNRQRQPQHF | TGTGCCAGTAATCGACAGCGCCAGCCCCAGCATTTT
TRBJ2-7 | TRBV7-9 | NA | NA | CASSLALAGLHEQYF | TGTGCCAGCAGCTTAGCCCTTGCGGGGCTCCACGAGCAGTACTTC
TRBJ2-2 | TRBV6-1 | few | TRBD1 | CASGRQGDTGELFF | TGTGCCAGCGGTCGACAGGGGGACACCGGGGAGCTGTTTTTT
TRBJ1-3 | TRBV7-9 | NA | TRBD1 | CASSPPGQGSGNTIYF | TGTGCCAGCAGCCCACCAGGACAGGGAAGTGGAAACACCATATATTTT
TRBJ2-2 | TRBV11-3 | NA | TRBD2 | CASSGGGPDTGELFF | TGTGCCAGCAGCGGCGGGGGGCCCGACACCGGGGAGCTGTTTTTT
TRBJ2-5 | TRBV7-8 | few | TRBD1 | CASSVDRGRKTQYF | TGTGCCAGCAGCGTAGACAGGGGGCGGAAGACCCAGTACTTC
TRBJ2-1 | TRBV19 | NA | NA | CASSSLPRFGNEQFF | TGTGCCAGTAGTAGCCTCCCCAGGTTTGGTAATGAGCAGTTCTTC
TRBJ2-7 | TRBV27 | few | TRBD1 | CASSLKGAQGYEQYF | TGTGCCAGCAGTTTAAAGGGGGCCCAGGGGTACGAGCAGTACTTC
TRBJ2-3 | TRBV30 | NA | NA | CAWGAGTQYF | TGTGCCTGGGGCGCGGGTACGCAGTATTTT
TRBJ2-1 | TRBV7-8 | few | TRBD2 | CAAGGSEQFF | TGTGCCGCGGGAGGGAGTGAGCAGTTCTTC
TRBJ2-2 | TRBV6-1 | few | NA | CASSEVPGDGELFF | TGTGCCAGCAGTGAAGTGCCAGGGGATGGGGAGCTGTTTTTT
TRBJ1-1 | TRBV27 | few | NA | CASSQVLNTEAFF | TGTGCCAGCAGTCAGGTCCTGAACACTGAAGCTTTCTTT